One sample yielded the 14 T cell receptor beta chains listed below, sequenced in a study of T cell responses to AZD1222 COVID-19 vaccine. The protocol was immunoSEQ multiplex PCR, while the TCRdb copy is restricted to in-frame clones and leaves out a portion. The table lists 150,000 to 200,000 clones, around 90% of them singletons. Sequenced here: peripheral blood, sampled 28 days after the second dose of the MenACWY control vaccine. The receptors derive from an adult who received the MenACWY meningococcal vaccine as a control.

The chain uses TRBV30 and TRBJ1-2; D might be TRBD1 (5 bases). CDR3 length equals 15 residues. Trimming took 2 bases from V and 7 from J, leaving 20 bases between them. Germline CDR1 reads GTSNPN; CDR2 reads SVGIG (reference sequence). The CDR3 here is CAWSRQGFTSSGYTF. The DNA of the CDR3 is TGTGCCTGGAGTCGCCAGGGTTTCACCTCCAGTGGCTACACCTTC.

The V call is TRBV6-4, the J call TRBJ2-7; D is possibly TRBD2 (6 bases). This CDR3 region has 15 residues. CDR1 is MRHNA and CDR2 is SNTAGT in the germline V gene. Between the trimmed V and J ends, which lost 2 bases and 1 base, there was a span of 12 bases. CDR3 region: CASSDLASASYEQYF. The CDR3 DNA reads TGTGCCAGCAGTGACCTGGCTAGCGCGTCCTACGAGCAGTACTTC.

CDR3 DNA sequence: TGTGCCAGCAACAGGGGCTATAGCAATCAGCCCCAGCATTTT. Its translation: CASNRGYSNQPQHF. The V and J genes are TRBV27 and TRBJ1-5; 7 nucleotides agree with TRBD1. CDR3 length: 14 amino acids. Germline trimming cut 7 bases from V and 0 bases from J; bases unmatched to any gene: 3. Germline V gives CDR1 MNHEY, CDR2 SMNVEV (reference sequence).

This rearrangement joins TRBV10-2 to TRBJ2-7, with D hard to call. The germline CDR1 and CDR2 sequences are WSHSY and SAAADI. V lost 2 bases and J lost 7, with 12 bases in between. The CDR3 contains 13 residues. The CDR3 protein is CASSERTIGEQYF. The DNA for the CDR3 is TGCGCCAGCAGTGAGAGAACGATTGGTGAGCAGTACTTC.

The chain joins TRBV4-3 to TRBJ2-7; D remains ambiguous. Deletions cut 0 bases from V and 6 bases from J, with 9 bases between. Germline V gene sequence: CDR1 LGHNA, CDR2 YSLEER. The CDR3 length is 13 residues. The CDR3 loop reads CASSQDRGTEQYF. CDR3 DNA sequence: TGCGCCAGCAGCCAAGATCGAGGTACCGAGCAGTACTTC.

CDR3 sequence reads: CASRGQSGANVLTF. CDR3 nucleotides: TGTGCCAGCAGGGGACAGTCTGGGGCCAACGTCCTGACTTTC. J is TRBJ2-6 and V is TRBV6-5; the match to TRBD1 covers 7 bases. V lost 6 bases and J lost 1; bases outside the gene matches: 0. This CDR3 is built from 14 residues. Germline-derived CDR1 and CDR2 are MNHEY and SVGAGI.

This chain connects TRBV9 to TRBJ2-7; possibly TRBD1 for D (6 bases). This CDR3 spans 15 amino acids. The germline V gene has CDR1 SGDLS and CDR2 YYNGEE. V was cut by 4 bases and J by 6 bases, with 20 bases left in between. CDR3 DNA sequence: TGTGCCAGCAGCCTGGGGGCAGTCAAGAAATCCGAGCAGTACTTC. Encoded protein: CASSLGAVKKSEQYF.

This chain joins TRBV7-9 and TRBJ1-6; 7 bases match TRBD1. After removal of 7 bases from V and 4 bases from J, the junction contained 4 bases not matched to a gene. The CDR3 is made up of 14 amino acids. Per the germline V gene, CDR1 is SEHNR and CDR2 is FQNEAQ (reference sequence). The CDR3 sequence is CASIQTGYNSPLHF. CDR3 nucleotide sequence: TGTGCCAGCATCCAGACAGGGTATAATTCACCCCTCCACTTT.

The chain couples TRBV5-6 to TRBJ2-3, with D perhaps TRBD1 or TRBD2 (6 bases each). Per germline, CDR1 SGHDT and CDR2 YYEEEE. The CDR3 sequence is 13 residues long. V was shortened by 4 bases and J by 3 bases, with 9 bases between the two germline ends. As DNA, the CDR3 is TGTGCCAGCAGCCTAGGGGGGACAGATACGCAGTATTTT. Protein sequence: CASSLGGTDTQYF.

The chain carries TRBV5-6 and TRBJ1-3; possibly TRBD1 for D (6 bases). The CDR3 runs 17 residues. Germline values: CDR1 SGHDT, CDR2 YYEEEE. V lost 3 bases, J lost 0 bases, and 16 bases lay in between. Here the CDR3 reads CASSSNREVPSGNTIYF. The CDR3 nucleotides are TGTGCCAGCAGCTCAAACAGGGAAGTCCCCTCTGGAAACACCATATATTTT.

V gene TRBV9 combines with J gene TRBJ2-1, with 10 bases that match TRBD2. The V gene's germline CDR1 is SGDLS and CDR2 YYNGEE. The length of the CDR3 is 15 residues. V gave up 3 bases and J gave up 5 bases; unmatched junction bases: 5. The CDR3, as DNA: TGTGCCAGCAGCGCCGGACTAGCGGAGCACAATGAGCAGTTCTTC. Translation gives CASSAGLAEHNEQFF.

The rearrangement uses TRBV19 and TRBJ1-1, with D unresolved. Germline V CDR1 and CDR2: LNHDA, SQIVND (reference sequence). The CDR3 is made up of 13 amino acids. Trimming removed 8 bases at V and 6 bases at J, with 16 bases between. The CDR3 spells CASGTRDGPEAFF. CDR3 nucleotide sequence: TGTGCCAGTGGAACCCGGGATGGACCTGAAGCTTTCTTT.

Here the CDR3 reads CASSLGGSGYTF. CDR3 in DNA: TGTGCCAGCAGTTTGGGGGGCTCTGGCTACACCTTC. This sequence joins TRBV12-3 or TRBV12-4 and TRBJ1-2; maybe TRBD1 (6 bases). Trimming stripped 3 bases from V and 7 bases from J, with 9 bases between. This CDR3 region has 12 residues.

The chain links TRBV10-3 to TRBJ2-2; perhaps TRBD2 as D (5 bases). The V end was cut by 3 bases, the J end by 4 bases, with 9 bases between. Per germline, CDR1 ENHRY and CDR2 SYGVKD. The CDR3 loop spans 14 amino acids. The CDR3 sequence is CAISDRSGTGELFF. The CDR3 region has the DNA TGTGCCATCAGTGATAGGAGCGGCACCGGGGAGCTGTTTTTT.